This passage covers 9 T cell receptor beta chains from one sample sequenced in a study of Graves' ophthalmopathy and Graves' hyperthyroidism. Investigators amplified TCR beta CDR3 regions from RNA transcripts. First-round RT-PCR with HTBI primers preceded a second-round multiplex PCR. TCRdb re-derived calls from the multiplex PCR reads in MiXCR, one entry per CDR3 protein. Counted here are hundreds of thousands of distinct CDR3 sequences, approximately 15% occurring once; the ten biggest clones make up roughly 10%. Sequencing was performed on blood. These receptors all stem from a woman in her 30s with Graves' ophthalmopathy.

This clonotype came up many times. This chain uses TRBV6-2 or TRBV6-3 with TRBJ2-7; 7 nucleotides line up with TRBD1. Germline CDR1 is MNHEY and CDR2 is SVGEGT. The V and J ends lost 5 bases and 2 bases, in that order; junction bases with no gene match: 12. The CDR3 loop spans 16 amino acids. The CDR3 DNA reads TGTGCCAGCAGTCTGTCAAGGGGGCTCGGTCCCTACGAGCAGTACTTC. It codes for CASSLSRGLGPYEQYF.

The chain has TRBV20-1 and TRBJ2-7; D is perhaps TRBD2 (5 bases). This CDR3 has 14 amino acids. Trimming took off 1 base at V and 3 bases at J, with 13 bases between the two ends. Germline V gene lookup returns CDR1 DFQATT and CDR2 SNEGSKA (reference sequence). CDR3 protein: CSARATTQVYEQYF. The CDR3 DNA reads as TGCAGTGCTAGAGCGACTACCCAGGTCTACGAGCAGTACTTC.

There are many counts of this clonotype. The chain links TRBV6-2 or TRBV6-3 to TRBJ2-7, with 12 bases that match TRBD2. The CDR3 length is 18 residues. The V gene's germline CDR1 is MNHEY and CDR2 SVGEGT. J was trimmed by 5 bases and V by 2 bases; bases with no gene match: 13. This CDR3 reads CASSYAGTSGPGENEQYF. DNA of the CDR3: TGTGCCAGCAGTTACGCCGGGACTAGCGGGCCCGGGGAAAACGAGCAGTACTTC.

This clonotype showed up just a few times. The gene calls are TRBV6-1 and TRBJ2-2; 8 nucleotides align to TRBD1. CDR1 and CDR2 (germline): MNHNS, SASEGT. This CDR3 is 15 amino acids long. V lost 1 base and J lost 6; bases outside the gene matches: 4. The CDR3 here is CASSEGTGMSGELFF. DNA for the CDR3: TGTGCCAGCAGTGAAGGGACAGGGATGTCCGGGGAGCTGTTTTTT.

This clonotype was detected ten times or more. The genes are TRBV6-1 and TRBJ1-6, with TRBD1 as a possible D gene (6 bases). CDR3 size: 17 residues. The germline V gene encodes CDR1 MNHNS and CDR2 SASEGT. V dropped 4 bases and J dropped 6 bases, with 19 bases sitting between them. CDR3 sequence reads: CASSGWERGTGNSPLHF. DNA for the CDR3: TGTGCCAGCAGTGGGTGGGAGAGGGGGACCGGTAATTCACCCCTCCACTTT.

V is TRBV24-1 and J is TRBJ1-5; 10 bases fit TRBD1. Germline V CDR1 and CDR2: KGHDR, SFDVKD. The CDR3 runs 13 residues. Trimming at V came to 7 bases and at J to 7 bases, leaving 3 bases not matched to a gene. This chain's CDR3 is CATRDRGFQPQHF. As DNA, the CDR3 is TGTGCCACCAGGGACAGGGGGTTCCAGCCCCAGCATTTT.

The chain joins TRBV28 to TRBJ2-5; TRBD1 aligns across 9 bases. V lost 4 bases, J lost 2 bases, and 5 bases stayed unmatched. The CDR3 is 15 residues long. Germline V gene lookup returns CDR1 MDHEN and CDR2 SYDVKM. Here the CDR3 reads CASSYSGTGQETQYF. As DNA, the CDR3 is TGTGCCAGCAGTTACTCCGGGACAGGGCAAGAGACCCAGTACTTC. Combining the CDR3 with reference TRBV28 and TRBJ2-5 gives the whole variable domain DVKVTQSSRYLVKRTGEKVFLECVQDMDHENMFWYRQDPGLGLRLIYFSYDVKMKEKGDIPEGYSVSREKKERFSLILESASTNQTSMYLCASSYSGTGQETQYFGPGTRLLVL.

This clonotype has ten or more counts. A junction boundary mismatches the germline segment, possibly from a read error. The chain links TRBV15 to TRBJ2-2; D not certain. Germline values: CDR1 LNHNV, CDR2 YYDKDF (reference sequence). The CDR3 runs 14 residues. The CDR3 reads CASSRRENTGELFF. Here the CDR3 DNA reads TGTGCCTCCAGCCGGCGCGAGAACACCGGGGAGCTGTTTTTT.

This clonotype was detected ten times or more. This sequence joins TRBV20-1 and TRBJ2-7, with TRBD1 identical over 9 bases. V dropped 6 bases and J dropped 5; count of bases not matched to a gene: 8. Germline loops: CDR1 DFQATT, CDR2 SNEGSKA (reference sequence). The CDR3 has 13 amino acids. The CDR3: CSASQGARHEQYF. CDR3 bases: TGCAGTGCATCACAGGGGGCGCGCCACGAGCAGTACTTC.